These 7 T cell receptor beta chains originate from one sample sequenced in a study of breast tumors, draining lymph nodes, adjacent tissues. Breast cancer patients provided tissue from their axillary draining lymph nodes. TCRdb re-called the multiplex PCR reads through MiXCR, storing one row per CDR3 protein. The data show some 97,000 distinct CDR3 sequences, around 20% seen once. The sequencing input was axillary lymph node tissue. Receptors were obtained from a female donor with breast cancer. Some clones in this sample may be carry-over from other donors' samples.

This clonotype was counted ten times or more. The V gene is TRBV14, the J gene TRBJ2-1; D remains ambiguous. Germline CDR1 SGHDN, CDR2 FVKESK. The ends were cut back, 0 bases at V and 6 bases at J, with 15 bases in the middle. The CDR3 is 16 residues long. The CDR3 sequence is CASSQEARQLGNEQFF. Written as DNA, the CDR3 is TGTGCCAGCAGCCAAGAGGCTAGGCAATTGGGCAATGAGCAGTTCTTC.

There are many counts of this clonotype. The chain has TRBV7-3 and TRBJ2-3; 9 bases are a match to TRBD2. V dropped 2 bases and J dropped 2; count of bases not matched to a gene: 5. CDR3 length: 16 residues. CDR1 is SGHTA and CDR2 is FQGTGA in the germline V gene. The DNA of the CDR3 is TGTGCCAGCAGCTTAGGAGCGGGAGGATTCACAGATACGCAGTATTTT. Translating it yields CASSLGAGGFTDTQYF.

Many counts were recorded for this clonotype. The chain employs TRBV20-1 and TRBJ2-3, with 9 bases fitting TRBD2. CDR1 DFQATT and CDR2 SNEGSKA come from the germline V gene (reference sequence). The CDR3 runs 14 residues. With 0 bases clipped from V and 4 bases from J, the junction kept 2 bases outside the gene matches. This CDR3 reads CSARDSGGPDTQYF. CDR3 sequence (DNA): TGCAGTGCTAGAGATAGCGGGGGCCCAGATACGCAGTATTTT.

A word on this clonotype: One base away lies a much larger clone, so this may be a sequencing read error. The rearrangement links TRBV4-2 to TRBJ1-3; D gene unclear. Germline-derived CDR1 and CDR2 are LGHNA and YNFKEQ. The CDR3 totals 19 residues. Trimming removed 0 bases from V and 2 bases from J, with 20 bases in between. CDR3 region: CASSQETRRGSVPGNTIYF. The CDR3 DNA follows: TGTGCCAGCAGCCAAGAGACAAGACGGGGAAGTGTCCCTGGAAACACCATATATTTT.

The rearrangement uses TRBV4-1 and TRBJ2-3; 10 bases fit TRBD2. Germline CDR1 MGHRA, CDR2 YSYEKL. The junction had 10 bases not matched to a gene; V was cut back by 1 base and J by 9 bases. The CDR3 has 16 amino acids. CDR3 sequence reads: CASSQGVLSSGRTQYF. CDR3 sequence (DNA): TGCGCCAGCAGCCAAGGAGTTCTAAGTAGCGGGAGGACGCAGTATTTT.

This clonotype was seen many times. This chain connects TRBV6-5 to TRBJ1-6; 9 nucleotides line up with TRBD1. In germline, CDR1 is MNHEY, CDR2 SVGAGI. J gave up 5 bases and V 3 bases, and 2 bases lay outside the gene matches. The CDR3 covers 15 residues. In DNA, the CDR3 is TGTGCCAGCAGTTATGGGACAGGGAATAATTCACCCCTCCACTTT. Translation: CASSYGTGNNSPLHF.

This clonotype was counted many times. The chain is built from TRBV6-6 and TRBJ2-5, with D perhaps matching TRBD1 (5 bases). CDR3 length: 14 residues. The germline gives CDR1 MNHNY, CDR2 SVGAGI (reference sequence). V lost 8 bases, J lost 5 bases, and 18 bases lay in between. The CDR3 coding sequence is TGTGCCAGCCTGAGCAGGGTATATGGGGAGACCCAGTACTTC. Residues: CASLSRVYGETQYF.